Listed here are 4 T cell receptor beta chains from one sample, sequenced in a study of blood T cell repertoires in COVID-19. Some clones are missing from TCRdb's copy, which holds only in-frame ones; the method was immunoSEQ multiplex PCR. The data contain approximately 260,000 clones, 80% to 90% of them singletons. The sequenced material came from peripheral blood. The receptor set was obtained from an older woman with COVID-19, enrolled during active disease.

The gene calls are TRBV29-1 and TRBJ2-3; 10 bases agree with TRBD2. Germline V gene lookup returns CDR1 SQVTM and CDR2 ANQGSEA. The CDR3 is made up of 16 amino acids. V lost 4 bases to trimming and J lost 2 bases; unmatched junction nucleotides: 9. CDR3 in amino acids: CSVGTSGGWDTDTQYF. The CDR3 DNA sequence: TGCAGCGTTGGGACTAGCGGAGGATGGGACACAGATACGCAGTATTTT.

The chain is built from TRBV7-2 and TRBJ1-1; 7 bases match TRBD1. The ends lost 4 bases at V and 5 bases at J; junction bases unmatched: 7. Germline values: CDR1 SGHTA, CDR2 FQGNSA. CDR3 length: 14 amino acids. Here the CDR3 reads CASSSTGFGTEAFF. Here the CDR3 DNA reads TGTGCCAGCAGCTCGACAGGGTTTGGGACTGAAGCTTTCTTT.

This sequence joins TRBV28 and TRBJ1-2, with D perhaps matching TRBD1 (6 bases). Per germline, CDR1 MDHEN and CDR2 SYDVKM. CDR3 length: 12 amino acids. Trimming removed 8 bases at V and 8 bases at J, with 15 bases between. CDR3 protein: CASGLQGGGYTF. As DNA, the CDR3 is TGTGCCAGCGGTCTACAGGGCGGGGGCTACACCTTC.

The CDR3 nucleotides read TGTGCCAGCAGCCTGCATTTGGCGGGAGTTTCTAATGAGCAGTTCTTC. It is translated as CASSLHLAGVSNEQFF. The chain uses TRBV6-6 and TRBJ2-1, with 7 positions matching TRBD2. The germline V gene has CDR1 MNHNY and CDR2 SVGAGI (reference sequence). This CDR3 region has 16 residues. V dropped 6 bases and J dropped 7; count of bases not matched to a gene: 15.